This T cell receptor (beta chain) derives from a study of early T cells in non-severe SARS-CoV-2 infection. TCRdb recomputed calls from the 5' RACE reads with MiXCR, one row per CDR3 protein. The data show about 69,000 distinct CDR3 sequences, with 3.5% to 6% seen just once and 3.5% to 4% held by the top ten. Germline values: CDR1 SGHTA, CDR2 FQGNSA. The CDR3 consists of 14 residues. The germline V and J ends were trimmed by 6 bases and 2 bases, with 12 bases remaining between them. This TCR was sampled from an adult who was a healthcare worker with PCR-confirmed SARS-CoV-2 infection or an uninfected control (not recorded which). The donor label of this sample is uncertain. This rearrangement joins TRBV7-2 to TRBJ2-3; D not resolved. The sequences come from whole blood, collected at baseline. DNA for the CDR3: TGTGCCAGCAGTACACCACGGCCCACAGATACGCAGTATTTT. This codes for CASSTPRPTDTQYF.